One sample yielded the 8 T cell receptor beta chains listed below, sequenced in a study of shared clonotypes between healthy human individuals. Repertoires were generated with immunoSEQ multiplex PCR, while TCRdb's copy carries only in-frame clones and drops some. In the table there are some 380,000 clones, 90% to 97% of which are singletons. The specimen was memory CD8+ T cells sorted from blood. The subset: CD45RO+ cells pooled with CCR7-negative TemRA cells. The source is a man in his thirties or forties in good health.

The chain recombines TRBV7-9 with TRBJ2-1; tentative D call: TRBD1 (6 bases). Deletions cut 5 bases from V and 5 bases from J, with 19 bases between. CDR1 and CDR2 from the germline V gene are SEHNR and FQNEAQ (reference sequence). CDR3 length equals 16 residues. The CDR3 spells CASSRNRAPINNEQFF. CDR3 nucleotide sequence: TGTGCCAGCAGCCGTAACAGGGCCCCCATTAACAATGAGCAGTTCTTC.

The V gene is TRBV6-1, the J gene TRBJ2-1, with 10 nucleotides matching TRBD1. Germline assignment: CDR1 MNHNS and CDR2 SASEGT. V shed 3 bases, J shed 4 bases, and the junction held 9 bases outside the gene matches. The CDR3 covers 17 residues. The CDR3 DNA reads as TGTGCCAGCAGTGATCGACAGGGGGCCCAAGGATACAATGAGCAGTTCTTC. This translates into CASSDRQGAQGYNEQFF.

The chain is built from TRBV19 and TRBJ2-3; the match to TRBD2 covers 11 bases. The CDR3 is made up of 15 amino acids. J gave up 5 bases and V 5 bases, and 6 bases lay outside the gene matches. CDR1 LNHDA and CDR2 SQIVND come from the germline V gene (reference sequence). The CDR3: CASSQLAGVRDTQYF. For the CDR3, the DNA is TGTGCCAGTAGTCAACTAGCGGGAGTAAGAGATACGCAGTATTTT.

The rearrangement joins TRBV28 to TRBJ1-2; D may be TRBD1 (5 bases). CDR1 and CDR2 from the germline V gene are MDHEN and SYDVKM. The germline V and J ends were trimmed by 8 bases and 0 bases, with 16 bases remaining between them. This CDR3 spans 15 amino acids. DNA for the CDR3: TGTGCCAGCTCCCGTGGGGGGGTCACTAACTATGGCTACACCTTC. Amino acids: CASSRGGVTNYGYTF.

This clone has only one observation. The chain employs TRBV14 and TRBJ2-2, with 7 bases aligning to TRBD1. The CDR3 consists of 14 residues. V dropped 0 bases and J dropped 11; count of bases not matched to a gene: 6. The germline gives CDR1 SGHDN, CDR2 FVKESK. CDR3 sequence (DNA): TGTGCCAGCAGCCAAGAAAAGGGGGCGCGAGAGCTGTTTTTT. It codes for CASSQEKGARELFF.

This chain links TRBV28 with TRBJ2-5; 7 bases match TRBD1. Germline V lookup: CDR1 MDHEN, CDR2 SYDVKM. The CDR3 spans 19 residues. The junction had 18 bases not matched to a gene; V was cut back by 1 base and J by 4 bases. This chain's CDR3 is CASSLSPPRQGWIRETQYF. CDR3 nucleotide sequence: TGTGCCAGCAGTTTATCCCCCCCACGACAGGGTTGGATCCGAGAGACCCAGTACTTC.

The chain recombines TRBV28 with TRBJ1-2; tentatively, D is TRBD1 (5 bases). Per germline, CDR1 MDHEN and CDR2 SYDVKM. This CDR3 region has 13 residues. V was trimmed by 5 bases and J by 9 bases, leaving 16 bases between them. The chain's CDR3 is CASSPGTEYSYTF. The CDR3 nucleotides read TGTGCCAGCAGTCCCGGGACCGAGTATAGCTACACCTTC.

V and J are TRBV28 and TRBJ2-7, with D unresolved. V lost 5 bases to trimming and J lost 5 bases, with 10 bases between them. The CDR3 is 12 residues long. Germline V gene lookup returns CDR1 MDHEN and CDR2 SYDVKM. CDR3 amino acids: CASSLPPNEQYF. CDR3 nucleotides: TGTGCCAGCAGTCTCCCCCCTAACGAGCAGTACTTC.